The 12 T cell receptor beta chains reported below all come from one sample, sequenced in a study of T-cell memory formation after mild COVID-19 (dated by TCRdb to about 2021). Library prep was done by 5' RACE. The run used an Illumina NovaSeq 6000. The public sequencing data were trimmed at Q25 with fastp and processed into clonotypes with MiXCR by TCRdb, which kept only in-frame beta chains. Each CDR3 protein appears once, grouped with its most common genes and DNA. The sample data list roughly 350,000 distinct CDR3 sequences, and around 15% of these were observed just once. The top ten clonotypes cover around a fifth of the sample. Sequenced material: PBMCs or a T cell subset sorted from them (not recorded which). These TCRs come from a man aged 18 to 35 who had mild COVID-19 (a few samples of this study predate the infection). The sample titles of this study are shuffled in the database, so cell type and time point are left out; the donor was told from shared clones.

The chain uses TRBV6-9 and TRBJ1-5, with 12 positions matching TRBD1. The junction had 11 bases not matched to a gene; V was cut back by 5 bases and J by 6 bases. CDR3 length equals 17 residues. Germline CDR1 MNHGY, CDR2 SVAAGI. DNA of the CDR3: TGTGCCAGCAGTCCCGGGACAGGGGGCGGATGTGGTCAGCCCCAGCATTTT. Protein: CASSPGTGGGCGQPQHF.

This clonotype was counted only a few times. The rearrangement joins TRBV7-3 to TRBJ2-2, with D tentatively TRBD2 (6 bases). V was trimmed by 2 bases and J by 3 bases, leaving 10 bases between them. CDR3 length: 15 residues. CDR1 and CDR2 from the germline V gene are SGHTA and FQGTGA. The CDR3 loop reads CASSLVPGDTGELFF. CDR3 nucleotides: TGTGCCAGCAGCTTAGTACCGGGGGACACCGGGGAGCTGTTTTTT.

The gene calls are TRBV7-2 and TRBJ2-3; 7 bases fit TRBD2. This CDR3 is built from 14 residues. Germline trimming cut 6 bases from V and 3 bases from J; bases unmatched to any gene: 6. Per the germline V gene, CDR1 is SGHTA and CDR2 is FQGNSA. CDR3 region: CASSWMGGTDTQYF. The CDR3 nucleotides are TGTGCCAGCAGTTGGATGGGGGGGACAGATACGCAGTATTTT. Filled out from reference TRBV7-2 and TRBJ2-3, the complete variable domain reads GAGVSQSPSNKVTEKGKDVELRCDPISGHTALYWYRQSLGQGLEFLIYFQGNSAPDKSGLPSDRFSAERTGGSVSTLTIQRTQQEDSAVYLCASSWMGGTDTQYFGPGTRLTVL.

The sample holds a few counts of this clonotype. The chain has TRBV5-1 and TRBJ1-3, with D unresolved. V was trimmed by 4 bases and J by 6 bases, leaving 17 bases between them. Germline assignment: CDR1 SGHRS and CDR2 YFSETQ. This CDR3 region has 15 residues. The CDR3 spells CASSPTAGEENTIYF. In DNA, the CDR3 is TGCGCCAGCAGCCCCACGGCGGGAGAAGAAAACACCATATATTTT.

The chain couples TRBV6-5 to TRBJ2-1; a possible D gene is TRBD1 (6 bases). V was clipped by 5 bases and J by 10 bases, with 15 bases between them. CDR3 length: 13 amino acids. Per germline, CDR1 MNHEY and CDR2 SVGAGI. CDR3 region: CASSLTGLKEQFF. The CDR3 DNA follows: TGTGCCAGCAGTCTCACAGGGCTCAAGGAGCAGTTCTTC.

The chain recombines TRBV2 with TRBJ1-2; D remains unclear. The germline V and J ends were trimmed by 2 bases and 7 bases, with 8 bases remaining between them. CDR3 size: 12 residues. Per germline, CDR1 SNHLY and CDR2 FYNNEI. The DNA for the CDR3 is TGTGCCAGCAGTGAACGCCCCTCTGGCTACACCTTC. The encoded protein is CASSERPSGYTF.

In this sample, this clonotype turned up a few times. This chain joins TRBV18 and TRBJ2-7; 8 nucleotides agree with TRBD1. The germline CDR1 and CDR2 sequences are KGHSH and LQKENI. The CDR3 runs to 15 residues. The J segment lost 5 bases and the V segment lost 4 bases, leaving 10 bases of the junction unmatched. The CDR3 loop is CASSQMRQGLNEQYV. CDR3 nucleotide sequence: TGTGCCAGCTCACAGATGAGACAGGGGCTGAACGAGCAGTACGTC.

V is TRBV3-1 and J is TRBJ1-4, with D possibly TRBD1 on 5 matching bases. The V gene lost 4 bases and the J gene lost 8 bases, with 8 bases spanning the gap. CDR1 and CDR2 (germline): LGHDT, YNNKEL (reference sequence). CDR3 length equals 12 residues. CDR3 DNA sequence: TGTGCCAGCAGCCTTACAGGCGAAAAACTGTTTTTT. Its protein product is CASSLTGEKLFF.

The J gene is TRBJ2-3, the V gene TRBV11-2; D perhaps matches TRBD2 (7 bases). The germline CDR1 and CDR2 sequences are SGHAT and FQNNGV. CDR3 size: 16 residues. V lost 4 bases, J lost 6 bases, and 20 bases lay in between. The CDR3 spells CASSSGGWGAKDTQYF. For the CDR3, the DNA is TGTGCCAGCAGCTCGGGGGGTTGGGGGGCGAAGGATACGCAGTATTTT.

This clonotype has only a few counts. The chain couples TRBV5-1 to TRBJ2-3; a weak D match, TRBD2 (5 bases). V lost 2 bases and J lost 1, with 8 bases in between. Germline lookup yields CDR1 SGHRS and CDR2 YFSETQ. The CDR3 extends over 14 amino acids. The CDR3 sequence: CASSFDSGTDTQYF. The DNA of the CDR3 is TGCGCCAGCAGCTTTGATAGCGGCACAGATACGCAGTATTTT.

The chain joins TRBV15 to TRBJ1-5, with 7 bases lining up with TRBD1. Germline assignment: CDR1 LNHNV and CDR2 YYDKDF (reference sequence). The trim removed 4 bases at V and 7 bases at J, leaving 4 bases unmatched. The CDR3 spans 13 residues. The CDR3 is CATSTGRGQPQHF. CDR3 nucleotide sequence: TGTGCCACCAGCACGGGCAGGGGGCAGCCCCAGCATTTT.

This clonotype appeared a few times. The CDR3 DNA reads as TGTGCCACCAGCAGAGACGGGGCGGGGTACACAGATACGCAGTATTTT. It yields the protein CATSRDGAGYTDTQYF. The chain has TRBV15 and TRBJ2-3; possible D gene TRBD2, 6 bases. Trimming took off 0 bases at V and 2 bases at J, with 12 bases between the two ends. CDR3 size: 16 residues. The germline V gene has CDR1 LNHNV and CDR2 YYDKDF (reference sequence).